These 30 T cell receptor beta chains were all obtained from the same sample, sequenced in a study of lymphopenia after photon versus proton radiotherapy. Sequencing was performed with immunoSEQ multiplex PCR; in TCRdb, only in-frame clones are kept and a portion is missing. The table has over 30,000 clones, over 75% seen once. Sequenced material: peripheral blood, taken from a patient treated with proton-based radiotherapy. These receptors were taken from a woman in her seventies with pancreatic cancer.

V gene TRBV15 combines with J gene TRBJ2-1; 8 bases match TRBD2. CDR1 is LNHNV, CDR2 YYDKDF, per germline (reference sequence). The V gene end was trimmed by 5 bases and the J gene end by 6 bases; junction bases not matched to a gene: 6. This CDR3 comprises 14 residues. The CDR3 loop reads CATSLLAEANEQFF. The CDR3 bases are TGTGCCACCAGCCTACTAGCGGAGGCCAATGAGCAGTTCTTC.

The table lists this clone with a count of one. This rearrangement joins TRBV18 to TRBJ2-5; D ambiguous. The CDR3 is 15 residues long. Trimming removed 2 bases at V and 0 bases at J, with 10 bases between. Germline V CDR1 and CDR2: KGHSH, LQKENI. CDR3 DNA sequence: TGTGCCAGCTCACCATGGATGGCAAACCAAGAGACCCAGTACTTC. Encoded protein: CASSPWMANQETQYF.

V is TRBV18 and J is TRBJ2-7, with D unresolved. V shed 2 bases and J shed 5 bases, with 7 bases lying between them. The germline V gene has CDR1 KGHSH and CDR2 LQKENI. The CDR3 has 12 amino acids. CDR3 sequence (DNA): TGTGCCAGCTCACCATCAGTCCACGAGCAGTACTTC. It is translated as CASSPSVHEQYF.

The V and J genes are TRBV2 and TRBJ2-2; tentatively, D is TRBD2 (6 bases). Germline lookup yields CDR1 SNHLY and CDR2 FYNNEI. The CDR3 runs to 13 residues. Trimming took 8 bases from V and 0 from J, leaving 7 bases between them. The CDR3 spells CASERANTGELFF. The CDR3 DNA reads TGTGCCAGCGAGCGGGCGAACACCGGGGAGCTGTTTTTT.

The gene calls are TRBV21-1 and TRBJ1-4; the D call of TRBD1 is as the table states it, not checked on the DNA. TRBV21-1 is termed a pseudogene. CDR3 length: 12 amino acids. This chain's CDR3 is CASPDQNRKLFF. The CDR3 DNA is TGTGCCAGCCCGGACCAAAACAGGAAACTGTTTTTT.

CDR3 protein: CASSQATGHGQPQHF. CDR3 DNA sequence: TGTGCCAGCAGCCAAGCGACAGGGCACGGTCAGCCCCAGCATTTT. V gene TRBV5-8 combines with J gene TRBJ1-5; 7 bases map to TRBD1. J lost 6 bases, V lost 4 bases, and 10 bases had no gene match. The CDR3 extends over 15 amino acids. Germline V gene lookup returns CDR1 SGHTS and CDR2 YDEGEE.

CDR3 in amino acids: CASRLTRGNTGELFF. The CDR3 DNA reads as TGTGCCAGCAGACTGACGCGGGGGAACACCGGGGAGCTGTTTTTT. The rearrangement uses TRBV6-5 and TRBJ2-2; D may be TRBD2 (6 bases). With 6 bases removed from V and 1 base from J, the gap between germline ends came to 12 bases. Germline assignment: CDR1 MNHEY and CDR2 SVGAGI. This CDR3 region has 15 residues.

The CDR3 bases are TGTGCCAGCAGTGAATCAGGGGGCTCCCATGAAAAACTGTTTTTT. This sequence encodes CASSESGGSHEKLFF. The chain combines TRBV25-1 with TRBJ1-4; 8 positions match TRBD1. CDR3 length: 15 amino acids. With 1 base clipped from V and 6 bases from J, the junction kept 4 bases outside the gene matches. Germline CDR1 and CDR2: MGHDK and SYGVNS.

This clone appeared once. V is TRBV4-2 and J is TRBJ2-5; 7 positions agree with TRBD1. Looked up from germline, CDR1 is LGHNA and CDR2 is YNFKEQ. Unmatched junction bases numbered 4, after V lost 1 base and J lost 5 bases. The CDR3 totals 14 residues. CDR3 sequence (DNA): TGTGCCAGCAGCCAAGGACAGGGCGAGGAGACCCAGTACTTC. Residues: CASSQGQGEETQYF.

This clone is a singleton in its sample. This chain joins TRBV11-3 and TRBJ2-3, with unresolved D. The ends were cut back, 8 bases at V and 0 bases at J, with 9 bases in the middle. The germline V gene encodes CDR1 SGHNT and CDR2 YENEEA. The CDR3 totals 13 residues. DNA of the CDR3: TGTGCCAGCCTAGGAATGAGCACAGATACGCAGTATTTT. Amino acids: CASLGMSTDTQYF.

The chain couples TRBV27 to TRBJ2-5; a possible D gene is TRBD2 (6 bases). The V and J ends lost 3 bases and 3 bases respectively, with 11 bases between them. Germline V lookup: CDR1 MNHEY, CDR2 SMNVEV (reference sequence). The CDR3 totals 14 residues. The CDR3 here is CASSFLGTEETQYF. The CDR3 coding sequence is TGTGCCAGCAGTTTCTTGGGGACTGAAGAGACCCAGTACTTC.

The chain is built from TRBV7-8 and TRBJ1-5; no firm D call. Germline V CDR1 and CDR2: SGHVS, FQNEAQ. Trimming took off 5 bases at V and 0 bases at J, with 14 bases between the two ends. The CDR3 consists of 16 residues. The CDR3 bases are TGTGCCAGCAGCCTAGGGTCCGAGAATAGCAATCAGCCCCAGCATTTT. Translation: CASSLGSENSNQPQHF.

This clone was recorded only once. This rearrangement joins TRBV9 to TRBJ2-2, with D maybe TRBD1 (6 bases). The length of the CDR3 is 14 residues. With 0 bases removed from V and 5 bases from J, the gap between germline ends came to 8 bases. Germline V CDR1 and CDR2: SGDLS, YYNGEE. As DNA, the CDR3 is TGTGCCAGCAGCGTAGGAAGGGGGACCGGGGAGCTGTTTTTT. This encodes CASSVGRGTGELFF. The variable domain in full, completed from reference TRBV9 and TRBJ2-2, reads DSGVTQTPKHLITATGQRVTLRCSPRSGDLSVYWYQQSLDQGLQFLIQYYNGEERAKGNILERFSAQQFPDLHSELNLSSLELGDSALYFCASSVGRGTGELFFGEGSRLTVL.

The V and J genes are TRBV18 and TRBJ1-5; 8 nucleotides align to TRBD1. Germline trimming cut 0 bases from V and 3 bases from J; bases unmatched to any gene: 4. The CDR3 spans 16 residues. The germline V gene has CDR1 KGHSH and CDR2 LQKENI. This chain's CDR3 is CASSPPGQVDNQPQHF. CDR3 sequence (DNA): TGTGCCAGCTCACCACCGGGACAGGTTGACAATCAGCCCCAGCATTTT.

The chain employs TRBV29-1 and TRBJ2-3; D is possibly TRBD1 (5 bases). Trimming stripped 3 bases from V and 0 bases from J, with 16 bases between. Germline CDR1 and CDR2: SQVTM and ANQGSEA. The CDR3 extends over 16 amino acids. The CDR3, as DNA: TGCAGCGTTGAGGCAGGGCTTCCTCATAGCACAGATACGCAGTATTTT. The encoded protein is CSVEAGLPHSTDTQYF.

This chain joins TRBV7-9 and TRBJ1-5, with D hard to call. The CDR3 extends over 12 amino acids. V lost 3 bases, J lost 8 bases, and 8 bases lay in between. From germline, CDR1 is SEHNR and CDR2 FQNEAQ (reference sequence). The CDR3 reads CASSFSAEPQHF. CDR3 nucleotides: TGTGCCAGCAGCTTCTCGGCCGAGCCCCAGCATTTT.

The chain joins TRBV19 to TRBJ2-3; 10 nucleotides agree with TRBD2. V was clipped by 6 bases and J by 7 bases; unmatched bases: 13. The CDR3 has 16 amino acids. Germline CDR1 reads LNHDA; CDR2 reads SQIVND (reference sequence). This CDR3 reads CASSSFRLAGENTQYF. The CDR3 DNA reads TGTGCCAGTAGCTCCTTTCGGCTAGCGGGGGAGAATACGCAGTATTTT.

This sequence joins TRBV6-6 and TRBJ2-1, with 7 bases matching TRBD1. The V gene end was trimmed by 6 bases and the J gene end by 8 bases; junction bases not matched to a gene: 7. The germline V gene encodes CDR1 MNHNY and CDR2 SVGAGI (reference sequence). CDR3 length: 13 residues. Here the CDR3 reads CASRPNTGDEQFF. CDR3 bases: TGTGCCAGCAGGCCAAATACAGGGGATGAGCAGTTCTTC.

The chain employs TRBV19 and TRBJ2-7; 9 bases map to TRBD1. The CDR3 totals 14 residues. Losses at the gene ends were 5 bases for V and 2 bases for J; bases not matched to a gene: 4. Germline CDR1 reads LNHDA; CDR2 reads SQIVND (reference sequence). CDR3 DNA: TGTGCCAGTAGTGCGGGACAGGGAACCTACGAGCAGTACTTC. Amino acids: CASSAGQGTYEQYF.

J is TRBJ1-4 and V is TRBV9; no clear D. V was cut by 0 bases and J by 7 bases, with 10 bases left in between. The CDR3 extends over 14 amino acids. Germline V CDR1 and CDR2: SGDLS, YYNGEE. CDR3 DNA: TGTGCCAGCAGCGTAGACGGGTGGGGTGAAAAACTGTTTTTT. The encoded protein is CASSVDGWGEKLFF.

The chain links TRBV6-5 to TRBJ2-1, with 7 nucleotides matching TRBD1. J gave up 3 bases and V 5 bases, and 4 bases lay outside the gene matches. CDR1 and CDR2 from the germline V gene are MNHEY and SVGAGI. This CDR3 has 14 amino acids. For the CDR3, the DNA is TGTGCCAGCAGTAAGGGGGCCTTCTACAATGAGCAGTTCTTC. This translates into CASSKGAFYNEQFF.

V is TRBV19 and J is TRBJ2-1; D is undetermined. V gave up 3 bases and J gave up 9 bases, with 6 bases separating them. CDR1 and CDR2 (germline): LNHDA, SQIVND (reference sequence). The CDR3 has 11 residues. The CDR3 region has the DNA TGTGCCAGTAGTATTGCTATTGAGCAGTTCTTC. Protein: CASSIAIEQFF.

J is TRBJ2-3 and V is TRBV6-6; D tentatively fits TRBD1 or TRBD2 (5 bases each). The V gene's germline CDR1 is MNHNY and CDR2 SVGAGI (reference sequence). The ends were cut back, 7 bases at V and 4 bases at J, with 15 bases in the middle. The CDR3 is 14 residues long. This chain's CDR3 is CASIRGQGSDTQYF. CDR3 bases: TGTGCCAGCATCCGGGGCCAGGGATCAGATACGCAGTATTTT.

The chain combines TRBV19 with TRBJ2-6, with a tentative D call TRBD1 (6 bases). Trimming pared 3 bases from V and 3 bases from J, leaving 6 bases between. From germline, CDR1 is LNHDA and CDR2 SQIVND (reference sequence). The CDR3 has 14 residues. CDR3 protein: CASSIRGGANVLTF. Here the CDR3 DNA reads TGTGCCAGTAGTATCAGGGGTGGGGCCAACGTCCTGACTTTC.

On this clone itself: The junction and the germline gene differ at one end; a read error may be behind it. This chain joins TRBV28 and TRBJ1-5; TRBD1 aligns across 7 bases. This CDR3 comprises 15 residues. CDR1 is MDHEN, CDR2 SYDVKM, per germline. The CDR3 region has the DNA TGTGCCAGCAGTTCTACTCCTCGCCAGACAGGGCCAGTCGGTTTT. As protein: CASSSTPRQTGPVGF.

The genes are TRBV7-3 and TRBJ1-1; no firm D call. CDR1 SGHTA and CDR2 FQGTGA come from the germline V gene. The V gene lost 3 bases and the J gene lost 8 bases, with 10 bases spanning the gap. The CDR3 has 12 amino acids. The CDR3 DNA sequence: TGTGCCAGCAGCTTTATGTTCAGGGAAGCTTTCTTT. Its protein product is CASSFMFREAFF.

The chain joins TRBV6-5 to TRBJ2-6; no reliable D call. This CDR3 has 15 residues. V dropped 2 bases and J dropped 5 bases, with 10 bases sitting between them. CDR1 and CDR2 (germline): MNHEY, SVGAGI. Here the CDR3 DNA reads TGTGCCAGCAGTTACCTCGCCAAGTGGGCCAACGTCCTGACTTTC. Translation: CASSYLAKWANVLTF.

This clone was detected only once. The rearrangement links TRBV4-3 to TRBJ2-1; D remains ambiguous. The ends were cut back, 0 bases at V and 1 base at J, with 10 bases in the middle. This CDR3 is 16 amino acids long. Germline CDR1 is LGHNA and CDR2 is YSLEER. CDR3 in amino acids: CASSQDAFKSYNEQFF. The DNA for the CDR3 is TGCGCCAGCAGCCAAGATGCCTTCAAGTCCTACAATGAGCAGTTCTTC.

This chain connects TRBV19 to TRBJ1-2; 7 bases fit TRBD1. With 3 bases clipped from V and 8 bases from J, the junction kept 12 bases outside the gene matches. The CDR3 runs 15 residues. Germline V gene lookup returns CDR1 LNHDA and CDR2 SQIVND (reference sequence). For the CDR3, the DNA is TGTGCCAGTAGTATTGCCGGGACAGCGTTCGGCGGCTACACCTTC. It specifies CASSIAGTAFGGYTF.

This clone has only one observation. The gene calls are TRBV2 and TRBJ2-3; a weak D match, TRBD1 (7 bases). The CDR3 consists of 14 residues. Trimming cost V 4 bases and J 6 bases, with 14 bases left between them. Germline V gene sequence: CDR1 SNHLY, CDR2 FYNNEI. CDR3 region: CASSALQGRDTQYF. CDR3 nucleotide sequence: TGTGCCAGCAGTGCACTACAGGGGAGGGATACGCAGTATTTT.